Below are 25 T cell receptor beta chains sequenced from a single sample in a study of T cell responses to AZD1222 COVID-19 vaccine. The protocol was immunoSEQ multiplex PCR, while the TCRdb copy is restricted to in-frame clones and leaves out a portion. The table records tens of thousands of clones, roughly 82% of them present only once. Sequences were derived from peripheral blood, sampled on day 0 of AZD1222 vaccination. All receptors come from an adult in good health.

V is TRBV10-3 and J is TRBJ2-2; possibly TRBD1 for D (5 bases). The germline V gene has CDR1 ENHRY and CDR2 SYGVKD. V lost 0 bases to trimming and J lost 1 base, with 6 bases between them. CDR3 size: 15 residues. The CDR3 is CAISESGQNTGELFF. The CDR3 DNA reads TGTGCCATCAGTGAGTCGGGGCAGAACACCGGGGAGCTGTTTTTT.

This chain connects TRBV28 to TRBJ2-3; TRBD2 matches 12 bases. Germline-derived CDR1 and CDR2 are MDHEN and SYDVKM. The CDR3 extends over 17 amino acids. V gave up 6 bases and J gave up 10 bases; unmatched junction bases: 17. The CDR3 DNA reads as TGTGCCAGCAGCCGGCGGACTAGCGGGGAAAGAGGTGGCGCGCAGTATTTT. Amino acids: CASSRRTSGERGGAQYF.

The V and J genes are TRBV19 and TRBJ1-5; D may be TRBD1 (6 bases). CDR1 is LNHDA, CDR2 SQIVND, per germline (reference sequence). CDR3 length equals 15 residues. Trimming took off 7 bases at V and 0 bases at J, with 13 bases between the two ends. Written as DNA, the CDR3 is TGTGCCAGTACCGCAAGGGACAATAGCAATCAGCCCCAGCATTTT. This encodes CASTARDNSNQPQHF. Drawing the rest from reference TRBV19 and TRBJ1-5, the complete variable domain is DGGITQSPKYLFRKEGQNVTLSCEQNLNHDAMYWYRQDPGQGLRLIYYSQIVNDFQKGDIAEGYSVSREKKESFPLTVTSAQKNPTAFYLCASTARDNSNQPQHFGDGTRLSIL.

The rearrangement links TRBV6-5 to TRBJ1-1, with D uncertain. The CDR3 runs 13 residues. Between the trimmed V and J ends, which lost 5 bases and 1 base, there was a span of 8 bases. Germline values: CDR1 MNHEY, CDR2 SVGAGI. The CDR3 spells CASSRVWNTEAFF. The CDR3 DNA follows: TGTGCCAGCAGTCGGGTCTGGAACACTGAAGCTTTCTTT.

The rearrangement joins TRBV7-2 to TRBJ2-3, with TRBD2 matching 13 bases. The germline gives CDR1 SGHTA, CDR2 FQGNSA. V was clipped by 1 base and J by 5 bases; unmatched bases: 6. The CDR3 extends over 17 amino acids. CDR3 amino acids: CASSLDTSGREVDTQYF. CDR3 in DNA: TGTGCCAGCAGCTTAGATACTAGCGGGAGGGAAGTAGATACGCAGTATTTT.

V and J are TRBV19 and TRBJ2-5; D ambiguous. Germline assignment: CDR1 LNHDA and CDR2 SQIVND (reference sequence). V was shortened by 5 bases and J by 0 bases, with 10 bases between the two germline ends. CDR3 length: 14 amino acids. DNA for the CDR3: TGTGCCAGTAGTCCTGATGGGGACCAAGAGACCCAGTACTTC. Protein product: CASSPDGDQETQYF.

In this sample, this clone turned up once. The CDR3 spells CASSFAGRYGELFF. The CDR3, as DNA: TGTGCCAGCAGCTTTGCAGGGAGGTACGGGGAGCTGTTTTTT. This chain links TRBV7-2 with TRBJ2-2, with D perhaps matching TRBD2 (6 bases). Germline V gene data show CDR1 as SGHTA and CDR2 as FQGNSA. Trimming stripped 3 bases from V and 7 bases from J, with 12 bases between. This CDR3 contains 14 residues.

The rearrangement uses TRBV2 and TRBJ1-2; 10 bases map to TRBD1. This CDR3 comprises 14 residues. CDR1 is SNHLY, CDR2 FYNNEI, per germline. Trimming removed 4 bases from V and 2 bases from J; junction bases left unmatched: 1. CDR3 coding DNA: TGTGCCAGCAGTGCGGGACAGGGGAACTATGGCTACACCTTC. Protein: CASSAGQGNYGYTF. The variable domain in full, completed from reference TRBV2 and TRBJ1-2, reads EPEVTQTPSHQVTQMGQEVILRCVPISNHLYFYWYRQILGQKVEFLVSFYNNEISEKSEIFDDQFSVERPDGSNFTLKIRSTKLEDSAMYFCASSAGQGNYGYTFGSGTRLTVV.

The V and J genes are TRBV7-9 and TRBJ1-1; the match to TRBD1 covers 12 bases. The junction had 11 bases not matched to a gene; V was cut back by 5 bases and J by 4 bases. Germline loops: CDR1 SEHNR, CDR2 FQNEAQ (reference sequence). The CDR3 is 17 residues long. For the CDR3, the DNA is TGTGCCAGCAGCGACCGGGACAGGGGGCCTCTGACCACTGAAGCTTTCTTT. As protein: CASSDRDRGPLTTEAFF. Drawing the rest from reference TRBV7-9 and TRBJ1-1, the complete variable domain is DTGVSQNPRHKITKRGQNVTFRCDPISEHNRLYWYRQTLGQGPEFLTYFQNEAQLEKSRLLSDRFSAERPKGSFSTLEIQRTEQGDSAMYLCASSDRDRGPLTTEAFFGQGTRLTVV.

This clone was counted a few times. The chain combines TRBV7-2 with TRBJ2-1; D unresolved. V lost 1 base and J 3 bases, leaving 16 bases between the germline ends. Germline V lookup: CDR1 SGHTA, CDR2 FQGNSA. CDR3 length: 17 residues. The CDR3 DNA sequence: TGTGCCAGCAGCTTAGGGTCGGTAGAATCGAACTACAATGAGCAGTTCTTC. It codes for CASSLGSVESNYNEQFF. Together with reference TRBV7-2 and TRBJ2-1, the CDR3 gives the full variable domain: GAGVSQSPSNKVTEKGKDVELRCDPISGHTALYWYRQSLGQGLEFLIYFQGNSAPDKSGLPSDRFSAERTGGSVSTLTIQRTQQEDSAVYLCASSLGSVESNYNEQFFGPGTRLTVL.

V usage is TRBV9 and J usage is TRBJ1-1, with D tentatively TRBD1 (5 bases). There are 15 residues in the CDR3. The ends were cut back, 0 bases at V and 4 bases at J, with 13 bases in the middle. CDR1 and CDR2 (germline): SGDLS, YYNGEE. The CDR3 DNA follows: TGTGCCAGCAGCGTAGTGGTTGGGGGATCCACTGAAGCTTTCTTT. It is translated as CASSVVVGGSTEAFF.

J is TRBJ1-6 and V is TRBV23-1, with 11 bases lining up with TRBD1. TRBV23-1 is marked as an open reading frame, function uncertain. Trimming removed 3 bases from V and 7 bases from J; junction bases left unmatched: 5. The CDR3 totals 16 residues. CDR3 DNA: TGCGCCAGCAGTCAGGATGGGACAGGGGGAAATTCACCCCTCCACTTT. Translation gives CASSQDGTGGNSPLHF.

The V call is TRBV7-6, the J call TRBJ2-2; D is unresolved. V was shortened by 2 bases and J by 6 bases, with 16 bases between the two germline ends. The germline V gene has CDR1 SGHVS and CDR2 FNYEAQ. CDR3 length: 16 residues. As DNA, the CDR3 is TGTGCCAGCAGCTTATCCGCGCCTAACGGGCCCGGGGAGCTGTTTTTT. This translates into CASSLSAPNGPGELFF. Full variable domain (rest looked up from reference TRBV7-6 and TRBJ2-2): GAGVSQSPRYKVTKRGQDVALRCDPISGHVSLYWYRQALGQGPEFLTYFNYEAQQDKSGLPNDRFSAERPEGSISTLTIQRTEQRDSAMYRCASSLSAPNGPGELFFGEGSRLTVL.

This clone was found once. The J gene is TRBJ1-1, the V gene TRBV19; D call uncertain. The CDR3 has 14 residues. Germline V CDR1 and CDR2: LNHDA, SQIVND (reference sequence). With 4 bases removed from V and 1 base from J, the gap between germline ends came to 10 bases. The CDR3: CASSTGSGNTEAFF. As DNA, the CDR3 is TGTGCCAGTAGTACTGGTAGTGGGAACACTGAAGCTTTCTTT.

Here the CDR3 DNA reads TGTGCCAGCAGTGACCTTACCCGTTCAGGGGCCTACGAGCAGTACTTC. It specifies CASSDLTRSGAYEQYF. The V gene is TRBV6-1, the J gene TRBJ2-7; a possible D gene is TRBD1 (6 bases). With 3 bases removed from V and 2 bases from J, the gap between germline ends came to 17 bases. In germline, CDR1 is MNHNS, CDR2 SASEGT. The CDR3 sequence is 16 residues long.

CDR3 sequence reads: CASSPRGDQETQYF. DNA for the CDR3: TGTGCCAGCAGCCCTCGGGGGGACCAAGAGACCCAGTACTTC. This chain links TRBV9 with TRBJ2-5; 7 bases line up with TRBD2. Trimming took 4 bases from V and 0 from J; bases not matched to a gene: 3. CDR3 length equals 14 residues. Germline V lookup: CDR1 SGDLS, CDR2 YYNGEE.

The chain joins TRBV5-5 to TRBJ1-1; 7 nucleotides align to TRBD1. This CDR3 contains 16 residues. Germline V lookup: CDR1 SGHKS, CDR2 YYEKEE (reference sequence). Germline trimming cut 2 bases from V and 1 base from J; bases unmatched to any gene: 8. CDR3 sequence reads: CASSLTYTGANTEAFF. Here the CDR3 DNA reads TGTGCCAGCAGCTTAACGTACACAGGGGCGAACACTGAAGCTTTCTTT. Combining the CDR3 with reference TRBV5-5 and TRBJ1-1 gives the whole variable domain DAGVTQSPTHLIKTRGQQVTLRCSPISGHKSVSWYQQVLGQGPQFIFQYYEKEERGRGNFPDRFSARQFPNYSSELNVNALLLGDSALYLCASSLTYTGANTEAFFGQGTRLTVV.

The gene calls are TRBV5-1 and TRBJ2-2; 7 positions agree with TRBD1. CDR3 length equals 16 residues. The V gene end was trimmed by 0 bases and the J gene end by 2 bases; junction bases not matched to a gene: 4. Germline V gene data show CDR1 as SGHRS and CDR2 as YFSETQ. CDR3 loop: CASSLVLGGNTGELFF. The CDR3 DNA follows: TGCGCCAGCAGCTTGGTCTTAGGGGGCAACACCGGGGAGCTGTTTTTT. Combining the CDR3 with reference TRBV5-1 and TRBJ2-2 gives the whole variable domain KAGVTQTPRYLIKTRGQQVTLSCSPISGHRSVSWYQQTPGQGLQFLFEYFSETQRNKGNFPGRFSGRQFSNSRSEMNVSTLELGDSALYLCASSLVLGGNTGELFFGEGSRLTVL.

The CDR3 coding sequence is TGTGCCAGTAGTATCCTCCTGGGACAGGGAAGAAACGAGCAGTACTTC. As protein: CASSILLGQGRNEQYF. The rearrangement links TRBV19 to TRBJ2-7, with 9 bases aligning to TRBD1. CDR3 length: 16 residues. Germline-derived CDR1 and CDR2 are LNHDA and SQIVND (reference sequence). V lost 3 bases to trimming and J lost 5 bases; unmatched junction nucleotides: 11.

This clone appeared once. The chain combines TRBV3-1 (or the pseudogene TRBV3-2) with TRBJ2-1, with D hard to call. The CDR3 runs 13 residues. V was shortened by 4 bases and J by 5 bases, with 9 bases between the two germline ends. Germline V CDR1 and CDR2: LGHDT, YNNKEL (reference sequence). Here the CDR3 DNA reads TGTGCCAGCAGCCTCGGCGGCCACAATGAGCAGTTCTTC. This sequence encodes CASSLGGHNEQFF.

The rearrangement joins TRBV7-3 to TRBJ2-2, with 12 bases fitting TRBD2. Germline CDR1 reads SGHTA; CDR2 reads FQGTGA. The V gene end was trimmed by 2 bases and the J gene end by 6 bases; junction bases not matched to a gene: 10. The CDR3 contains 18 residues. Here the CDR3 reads CASSLFPSSGRASGELFF. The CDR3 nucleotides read TGTGCCAGCAGCTTATTCCCCTCTAGCGGGAGGGCCTCCGGGGAGCTGTTTTTT.

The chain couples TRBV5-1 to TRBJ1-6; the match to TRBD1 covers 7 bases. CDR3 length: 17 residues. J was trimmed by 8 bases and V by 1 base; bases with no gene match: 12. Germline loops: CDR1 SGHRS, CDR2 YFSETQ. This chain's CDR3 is CASSLTSPGTEYSPLHF. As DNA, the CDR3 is TGCGCCAGCAGCTTGACGTCTCCCGGGACAGAATATTCACCCCTCCACTTT.

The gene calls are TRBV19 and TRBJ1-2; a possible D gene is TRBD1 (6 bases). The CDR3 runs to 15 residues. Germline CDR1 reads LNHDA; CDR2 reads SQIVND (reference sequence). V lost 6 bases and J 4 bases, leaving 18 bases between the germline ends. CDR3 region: CASSLHGQPRYGYTF. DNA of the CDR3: TGTGCCAGTAGCCTCCACGGACAGCCTCGCTATGGCTACACCTTC.

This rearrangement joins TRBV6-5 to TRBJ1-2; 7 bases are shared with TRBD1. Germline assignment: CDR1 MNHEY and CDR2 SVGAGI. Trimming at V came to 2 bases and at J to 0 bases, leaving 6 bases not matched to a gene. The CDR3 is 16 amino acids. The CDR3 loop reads CASSYTGTVSNYGYTF. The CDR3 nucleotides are TGTGCCAGCAGTTACACCGGGACAGTGTCTAACTATGGCTACACCTTC.

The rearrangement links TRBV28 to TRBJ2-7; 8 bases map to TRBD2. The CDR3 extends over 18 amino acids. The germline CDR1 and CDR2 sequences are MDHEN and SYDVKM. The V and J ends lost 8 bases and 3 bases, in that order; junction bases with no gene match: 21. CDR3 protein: CASFPVGLAGFKGYEQYF. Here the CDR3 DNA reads TGTGCCAGCTTTCCCGTCGGTCTAGCGGGTTTTAAGGGCTACGAGCAGTACTTC.